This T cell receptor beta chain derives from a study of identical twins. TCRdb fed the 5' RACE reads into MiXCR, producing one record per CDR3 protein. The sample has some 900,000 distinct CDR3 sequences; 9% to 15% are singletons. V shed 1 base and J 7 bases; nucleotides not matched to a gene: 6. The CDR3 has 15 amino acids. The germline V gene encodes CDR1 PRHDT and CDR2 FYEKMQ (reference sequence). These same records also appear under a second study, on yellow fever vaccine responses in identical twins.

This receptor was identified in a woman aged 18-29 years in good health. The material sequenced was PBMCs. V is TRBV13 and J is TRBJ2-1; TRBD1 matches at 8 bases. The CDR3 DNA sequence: TGTGCCAGCAGCTTAGTTCAGGGGGCAGGTAATGAGCAGTTCTTC. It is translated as CASSLVQGAGNEQFF.